The present entry profiles one T cell receptor beta chain with its context. Its antigen is not known. This specimen belongs to a study of beta chain features in type 1 diabetes. Study background: Healthy donors resembled patients in age, gender and cell yields.

General study points: PCR could preferentially amplify shorter templates, alike in patients and controls. Shortening of TCRB CDR3s, moderate but significant, appeared in all four CD4+ subsets of Type 1 diabetes patients.

J was trimmed by 4 bases and V by 7 bases; bases with no gene match: 11. Germline CDR1 reads SGHAT; CDR2 reads FQNNGV. The CDR3 consists of 15 residues. As every portion of the isolated RNA was reverse transcribed, the sequencing read expressed TCRB transcripts. The method was immunoSEQ multiplex PCR; TCRdb's version includes in-frame clones alone and lacks a portion of them. The sample carries more than 300,000 clones, less than 9.5% recorded once. This sequence was found in a woman between 18 and 29 years old in good health. The chain combines TRBV11-2 with TRBJ1-2, with 8 nucleotides matching TRBD1. Sequenced: central memory CD4+ T cells from blood. This CDR3 is CASTGAGGAFYGYTF. The CDR3 bases are TGTGCCAGCACGGGGGCAGGGGGCGCGTTCTATGGCTACACCTTC. The complete variable domain, with remaining parts taken from reference TRBV11-2 and TRBJ1-2, reads EAGVAQSPRYKIIEKRQSVAFWCNPISGHATLYWYQQILGQGPKLLIQFQNNGVVDDSQLPKDRFSAERLKGVDSTLKIQPAKLEDSAVYLCASTGAGGAFYGYTFGSGTRLTVV.